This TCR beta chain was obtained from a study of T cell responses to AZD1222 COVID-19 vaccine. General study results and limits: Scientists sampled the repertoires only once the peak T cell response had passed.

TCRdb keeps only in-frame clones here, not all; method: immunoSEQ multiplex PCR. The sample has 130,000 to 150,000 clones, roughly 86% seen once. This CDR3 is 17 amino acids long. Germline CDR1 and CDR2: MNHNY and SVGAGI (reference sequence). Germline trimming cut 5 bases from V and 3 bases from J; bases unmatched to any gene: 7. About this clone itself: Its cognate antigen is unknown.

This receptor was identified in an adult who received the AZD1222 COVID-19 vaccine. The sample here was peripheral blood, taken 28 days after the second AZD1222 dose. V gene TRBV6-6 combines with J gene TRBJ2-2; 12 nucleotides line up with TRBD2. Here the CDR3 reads CASSLAGGYSDTGELFF. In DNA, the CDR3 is TGTGCCAGCAGTCTAGCGGGAGGGTATTCGGACACCGGGGAGCTGTTTTTT.